This passage covers 30 T cell receptor beta chains from one sample sequenced in a study of CD8 T cells in Susac syndrome. A quantity of about 0.5 to 1 ug RNA underwent reverse transcription using random hexamers. MiXCR was run by TCRdb on the immunoSEQ multiplex PCR reads, yielding one entry per CDR3 protein. The top ten clones hold roughly 0.1% of a sample with some 170,000 distinct CDR3 sequences, around 94% of them seen once. The sample comprised CD4+ T cells from PBMCs. Source of these receptors: a human donor with multiple sclerosis.

This chain links TRBV20-1 with TRBJ1-1; no clear D. Between the trimmed V and J ends, which lost 2 bases and 7 bases, there was a span of 14 bases. From germline, CDR1 is DFQATT and CDR2 SNEGSKA (reference sequence). The length of the CDR3 is 13 residues. The CDR3 DNA reads TGCAGTGCTAGATGGGAGGGCGAGAGTGAAGCTTTCTTT. Protein product: CSARWEGESEAFF.

The DNA for the CDR3 is TGTGCCAGCAGTTTCCTTGGACCGGGGAACACTGAAGCTTTCTTT. Translated, it gives CASSFLGPGNTEAFF. The rearrangement links TRBV27 to TRBJ1-1; D is unresolved. In germline, CDR1 is MNHEY, CDR2 SMNVEV (reference sequence). V was cut by 3 bases and J by 1 base, with 12 bases left in between. The CDR3 consists of 15 residues.

This clonotype was counted a single time. The chain uses TRBV29-1 and TRBJ1-1; the D is unclear. This CDR3 is 10 amino acids long. Germline V gives CDR1 SQVTM, CDR2 ANQGSEA. The V gene lost 4 bases and the J gene lost 6 bases, with 6 bases spanning the gap. The CDR3 nucleotides are TGCAGCGTTGGGTTCGCTGAAGCTTTCTTT. This gives the protein CSVGFAEAFF.

CDR3 nucleotide sequence: TGTGCCAGCAGTTACACCTTAAAGGCCGACAAAAACATTCAGTACTTC. It translates to CASSYTLKADKNIQYF. V and J are TRBV6-5 and TRBJ2-4; D not certain. CDR3 length: 16 amino acids. Germline V CDR1 and CDR2: MNHEY, SVGAGI. V was shortened by 2 bases and J by 3 bases, with 14 bases between the two germline ends.

The chain is built from TRBV7-8 and TRBJ1-1; D gene ambiguous. Trimming cost V 6 bases and J 11 bases, with 19 bases left between them. CDR1 is SGHVS and CDR2 is FQNEAQ in the germline V gene. The length of the CDR3 is 13 residues. The CDR3 sequence: CASRDATAVYAFF. CDR3 DNA sequence: TGTGCCAGCAGGGACGCTACAGCGGTTTATGCTTTCTTT.

The chain links TRBV7-9 to TRBJ2-5, with 12 bases fitting TRBD2. The CDR3 is 16 residues long. J gave up 4 bases and V 6 bases, and 9 bases lay outside the gene matches. Germline CDR1 and CDR2: SEHNR and FQNEAQ (reference sequence). In DNA, the CDR3 is TGTGCCAGCAGTCGTAGACTAGCGGGAGAGGTAGAGACCCAGTACTTC. It yields the protein CASSRRLAGEVETQYF.

The rearrangement joins TRBV20-1 to TRBJ1-5; TRBD1 aligns across 7 bases. This CDR3 is 12 amino acids long. Trimming took 5 bases from V and 8 from J; bases not matched to a gene: 6. The germline CDR1 and CDR2 sequences are DFQATT and SNEGSKA (reference sequence). In nucleotides, the CDR3 is TGCAGTGCTCGACAGGGTAGGGAGCCCCAGCATTTT. Its translation is CSARQGREPQHF.

This clonotype showed up just once. In DNA, the CDR3 is TGCAGTGCTAGGGAGGGAGAGACCCAGTACTTC. Translating gives CSAREGETQYF. The chain carries TRBV20-1 and TRBJ2-5, with D perhaps TRBD2 (6 bases). Per the germline V gene, CDR1 is DFQATT and CDR2 is SNEGSKA (reference sequence). The length of the CDR3 is 11 residues. Trimming left V 3 bases short and J 4 bases short, with 6 bases between.

This chain joins TRBV28 and TRBJ2-3; no firm D call. The CDR3 has 12 residues. The germline V gene encodes CDR1 MDHEN and CDR2 SYDVKM. V gave up 1 base and J gave up 9 bases, with 8 bases separating them. The CDR3 sequence is CASSLYRDTQYF. The DNA of the CDR3 is TGTGCCAGCAGTTTATATCGAGACACGCAGTATTTT.

The table lists this clonotype with a count of one. This chain joins TRBV6-2 or TRBV6-3 and TRBJ1-1, with D uncertain. V was cut by 3 bases and J by 0 bases, with 8 bases left in between. The CDR3 is 14 residues long. Germline V lookup: CDR1 MNHEY, CDR2 SVGEGT. The DNA for the CDR3 is TGTGCCAGCAGTTATTGGGTGATGAACACTGAAGCTTTCTTT. Its protein is CASSYWVMNTEAFF.

The chain is built from TRBV28 and TRBJ2-6, with D perhaps matching TRBD1 (6 bases). The ends were cut back, 6 bases at V and 4 bases at J, with 13 bases in the middle. Looked up from germline, CDR1 is MDHEN and CDR2 is SYDVKM. This CDR3 region has 15 residues. CDR3 coding DNA: TGTGCCAGCAGGCCACAGGGAGCCGGGGCCAACGTCCTGACTTTC. Translated: CASRPQGAGANVLTF.

CDR3 nucleotide sequence: TGTGCCAGCAGTTTGAACAGGGAGCAGTTCTTC. Translating it yields CASSLNREQFF. This chain connects TRBV27 to TRBJ2-1; the D gene is possibly TRBD1 (5 bases). V lost 3 bases, J lost 10 bases, and 7 bases lay in between. Germline V gene sequence: CDR1 MNHEY, CDR2 SMNVEV (reference sequence). This CDR3 contains 11 residues.

The chain links TRBV28 to TRBJ2-3, with D possibly being TRBD1 (6 bases). Trimming left V 4 bases short and J 5 bases short, with 16 bases between. Germline CDR1 and CDR2: MDHEN and SYDVKM. This CDR3 spans 15 amino acids. The CDR3 region has the DNA TGTGCCAGCAGTTCTAGGACAGCTAGTGGAGATACGCAGTATTTT. This encodes CASSSRTASGDTQYF.

The V call is TRBV15, the J call TRBJ2-2; D is tentatively TRBD1 or TRBD2 (6 bases each). Germline values: CDR1 LNHNV, CDR2 YYDKDF (reference sequence). This CDR3 is built from 18 residues. V was shortened by 9 bases and J by 0 bases, with 23 bases between the two germline ends. The CDR3 is CATGSGAGPLTNTGELFF. The DNA of the CDR3 is TGTGCCACGGGGTCGGGGGCGGGACCCCTAACGAACACCGGGGAGCTGTTTTTT.

The gene calls are TRBV20-1 and TRBJ2-7; 7 nucleotides align to TRBD1. The CDR3 extends over 12 amino acids. Germline V gene lookup returns CDR1 DFQATT and CDR2 SNEGSKA (reference sequence). The V segment lost 5 bases and the J segment 7 bases; nucleotides outside the gene matches: 8. CDR3 DNA sequence: TGCAGTGCTGGCAGACAGGGTAGAGAGCAGTACTTC. Translation gives CSAGRQGREQYF.

J is TRBJ2-7 and V is TRBV6-1; D is ambiguous. V was trimmed by 6 bases and J by 4 bases, leaving 16 bases between them. Germline V lookup: CDR1 MNHNS, CDR2 SASEGT. The CDR3 runs 14 residues. CDR3 in amino acids: CASRERPLGYEQYF. The DNA of the CDR3 is TGTGCCAGCAGGGAGCGTCCCTTGGGGTACGAGCAGTACTTC.

This clonotype has only one observation. The chain joins TRBV30 to TRBJ2-7, with D possibly TRBD1 on 6 matching bases. Trimming removed 0 bases at V and 0 bases at J, with 9 bases between. The CDR3 runs 14 residues. Germline V gives CDR1 GTSNPN, CDR2 SVGIG (reference sequence). The CDR3 nucleotides are TGTGCCTGGAGTGTACACAGGGACTCCTACGAGCAGTACTTC. This translates into CAWSVHRDSYEQYF.

The chain links TRBV4-3 to TRBJ1-1; the match to TRBD1 covers 10 bases. With 4 bases clipped from V and 10 bases from J, the junction kept 9 bases outside the gene matches. There are 14 residues in the CDR3. Germline assignment: CDR1 LGHNA and CDR2 YSLEER. CDR3 sequence reads: CASSRTDRGEGAFF. CDR3 nucleotide sequence: TGCGCCAGCAGCCGCACGGACAGGGGGGAAGGAGCTTTCTTT.

The chain links TRBV28 to TRBJ1-5; D is uncertain. There are 12 residues in the CDR3. Deletions cut 7 bases from V and 0 bases from J, with 4 bases between. CDR1 is MDHEN, CDR2 SYDVKM, per germline. The CDR3 DNA reads TGTGCCAGCACCTTTAGCAATCAGCCCCAGCATTTT. Translated, it gives CASTFSNQPQHF.

The rearrangement joins TRBV18 to TRBJ2-5, with 7 bases lining up with TRBD1. CDR1 is KGHSH and CDR2 is LQKENI in the germline V gene. This CDR3 spans 18 amino acids. Unmatched junction bases numbered 17, after V lost 6 bases and J lost 1 base. The CDR3 region has the DNA TGTGCCAGCTCTCCTCCGGCGAGACAGGGATTGATCCAAGAGACCCAGTACTTC. Protein: CASSPPARQGLIQETQYF.

This clonotype was counted a single time. The V and J genes are TRBV5-1 and TRBJ2-7; 10 nucleotides align to TRBD2. The J segment lost 3 bases and the V segment lost 4 bases, leaving 7 bases of the junction unmatched. The V gene's germline CDR1 is SGHRS and CDR2 YFSETQ. This CDR3 is built from 15 residues. The DNA of the CDR3 is TGCGCCAGCAGCGACCTAGCGGGAGCTATCTACGAGCAGTACTTC. Its protein is CASSDLAGAIYEQYF.

V is TRBV20-1 and J is TRBJ2-7; 8 positions match TRBD2. Trimming removed 5 bases from V and 5 bases from J; junction bases left unmatched: 8. Germline lookup yields CDR1 DFQATT and CDR2 SNEGSKA (reference sequence). CDR3 length: 13 residues. CDR3 in amino acids: CSAPLSGSNEQYF. CDR3 sequence (DNA): TGCAGTGCTCCCTTGAGCGGGAGTAACGAGCAGTACTTC.

The V call is TRBV2, the J call TRBJ1-1, with unresolved D. The CDR3 is 13 amino acids. V lost 7 bases to trimming and J lost 4 bases, with 13 bases between them. Germline-derived CDR1 and CDR2 are SNHLY and FYNNEI. The DNA for the CDR3 is TGTGCCAGCAATTTCCTCATAAGCACTGAAGCTTTCTTT. This gives the protein CASNFLISTEAFF.

This rearrangement joins TRBV19 to TRBJ1-2; the D is unclear. Germline values: CDR1 LNHDA, CDR2 SQIVND (reference sequence). Trimming took 2 bases from V and 4 from J, leaving 8 bases between them. This CDR3 spans 13 amino acids. CDR3 in amino acids: CASSITAAYGYTF. CDR3 nucleotide sequence: TGTGCCAGTAGTATAACGGCAGCCTATGGCTACACCTTC. The full variable domain, with the rest looked up from reference TRBV19 and TRBJ1-2, is DGGITQSPKYLFRKEGQNVTLSCEQNLNHDAMYWYRQDPGQGLRLIYYSQIVNDFQKGDIAEGYSVSREKKESFPLTVTSAQKNPTAFYLCASSITAAYGYTFGSGTRLTVV.

This clonotype was observed once. The chain is built from TRBV7-2 and TRBJ2-3, with D possibly being TRBD1 or TRBD2 (5 bases each). CDR1 and CDR2 from the germline V gene are SGHTA and FQGNSA. V shed 8 bases and J shed 5 bases, with 17 bases lying between them. The CDR3 totals 14 residues. The CDR3 sequence is CASDFTGPGDTQYF. The DNA for the CDR3 is TGTGCCAGCGATTTCACGGGGCCAGGAGATACGCAGTATTTT.

This chain uses TRBV30 with TRBJ1-1; no reliable D call. V was pared by 8 bases and J by 11 bases, with 12 bases between. This CDR3 is 9 amino acids long. Germline V CDR1 and CDR2: GTSNPN, SVGIG (reference sequence). In DNA, the CDR3 is TGTGCCGGAGACCACGGGGCTTTCTTT. It codes for CAGDHGAFF.

J is TRBJ2-1 and V is TRBV29-1; D may be TRBD1 or TRBD2 (5 bases each). Germline V gene lookup returns CDR1 SQVTM and CDR2 ANQGSEA. This CDR3 contains 15 residues. Between the trimmed V and J ends, which lost 8 bases and 0 bases, there was a span of 17 bases. As DNA, the CDR3 is TGCAGCTGCCGCCGGGACCCTCGCTCCTACAATGAGCAGTTCTTC. Encoded protein: CSCRRDPRSYNEQFF.

The chain is built from TRBV3-1 and TRBJ1-1; D perhaps matches TRBD1 (6 bases). With 7 bases removed from V and 4 bases from J, the gap between germline ends came to 16 bases. The germline CDR1 and CDR2 sequences are LGHDT and YNNKEL (reference sequence). This CDR3 comprises 14 residues. In nucleotides, the CDR3 is TGTGCCAGCACCTATACAGGGAAGAGCACTGAAGCTTTCTTT. It specifies CASTYTGKSTEAFF.

The J gene is TRBJ2-5, the V gene TRBV12-3 or TRBV12-4; no reliable D call. The CDR3 contains 14 residues. V dropped 2 bases and J dropped 5 bases, with 12 bases sitting between them. CDR3 residues: CASSLNGFGETQYF. CDR3 bases: TGTGCCAGCAGTTTAAATGGATTCGGGGAGACCCAGTACTTC.

This chain joins TRBV30 and TRBJ2-1, with 9 bases lining up with TRBD2. This CDR3 contains 14 residues. The germline V gene encodes CDR1 GTSNPN and CDR2 SVGIG (reference sequence). Trimming removed 4 bases from V and 6 bases from J; junction bases left unmatched: 7. CDR3 in amino acids: CAWKAGGWRNEQFF. The CDR3 region has the DNA TGTGCCTGGAAGGCGGGAGGGTGGCGCAATGAGCAGTTCTTC.